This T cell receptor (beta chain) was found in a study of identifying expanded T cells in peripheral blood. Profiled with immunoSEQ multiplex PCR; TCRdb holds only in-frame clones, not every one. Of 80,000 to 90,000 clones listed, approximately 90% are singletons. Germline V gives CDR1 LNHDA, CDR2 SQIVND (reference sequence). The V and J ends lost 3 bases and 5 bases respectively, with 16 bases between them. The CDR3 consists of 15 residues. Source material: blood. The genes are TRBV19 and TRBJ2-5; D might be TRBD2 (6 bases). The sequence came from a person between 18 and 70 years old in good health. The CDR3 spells CASSMGGGRSETQYF. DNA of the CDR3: TGTGCCAGTAGTATGGGGGGAGGTCGATCGGAGACCCAGTACTTC.